The 26 T cell receptor beta chains given below trace back to one sample, sequenced in a study of blood T cell repertoires in COVID-19. Repertoires were generated with immunoSEQ multiplex PCR, while TCRdb's copy carries only in-frame clones and drops some. The sample carries about 15,000 clones, roughly 80% recorded once. The specimen sequenced was peripheral blood. The receptors come from an elderly man with active or convalescent COVID-19.

V is TRBV30 and J is TRBJ1-3, with 8 bases matching TRBD1. CDR3 size: 14 residues. The junction had 3 bases not matched to a gene; V was cut back by 5 bases and J by 0 bases. The germline V gene has CDR1 GTSNPN and CDR2 SVGIG (reference sequence). CDR3: CAWGQGFSGNTIYF. CDR3 DNA: TGTGCCTGGGGACAGGGATTCTCTGGAAACACCATATATTTT.

On this clone: Relative to the germline gene, one junction end is altered; a read error may explain this. The CDR3 coding sequence is TGCGCCAGCAGCTTGGCCCCACAGGGGATGAGGGAAGCTCTCTTCTTC. This encodes CASSLAPQGMREALFF. This chain uses TRBV5-1 with TRBJ1-2; 7 bases are shared with TRBD1. From germline, CDR1 is SGHRS and CDR2 YFSETQ. This CDR3 is 16 amino acids long.

This sequence joins TRBV21-1 and TRBJ2-3; TRBD1 is the table's D call and was not checked against the DNA. TRBV21-1 is given as a pseudogene. The CDR3 covers 17 residues. CDR3 protein: CASSKGNHRGCWDTQYF. CDR3 bases: TGTGCCAGCAGCAAAGGGAATCACAGGGGATGTTGGGATACGCAGTATTTT.

V is TRBV7-9 and J is TRBJ2-5; weak D call: TRBD2 (5 bases). Germline CDR1 is SEHNR and CDR2 is FQNEAQ (reference sequence). With 3 bases removed from V and 1 base from J, the gap between germline ends came to 9 bases. The CDR3 has 14 amino acids. CDR3 sequence: CASSLGASQETQYF. The CDR3 bases are TGTGCCAGCAGCTTGGGAGCGTCCCAAGAGACCCAGTACTTC.

J is TRBJ1-2 and V is TRBV6-5, with a weak D call TRBD1 (5 bases). This CDR3 is built from 14 residues. Germline CDR1 and CDR2: MNHEY and SVGAGI. V lost 6 bases, J lost 4 bases, and 15 bases lay in between. The CDR3 coding sequence is TGTGCCAGCAGCCCCATGGGGGGGGGCTATGGCTACACCTTC. Protein product: CASSPMGGGYGYTF.

In nucleotides, the CDR3 is TGTGCCAGCAGCCCTCCCAGGGGGCAAGATAATTCACCCCTCCACTTT. This translates into CASSPPRGQDNSPLHF. The V gene is TRBV7-2, the J gene TRBJ1-6; 8 bases map to TRBD1. The germline gives CDR1 SGHTA, CDR2 FQGNSA. The junction had 8 bases not matched to a gene; V was cut back by 5 bases and J by 5 bases. The CDR3 has 16 residues.

The chain combines TRBV6-6 with TRBJ1-1; TRBD1 matches at 11 bases. The CDR3 runs 12 residues. Germline CDR1 reads MNHNY; CDR2 reads SVGAGI (reference sequence). V gave up 3 bases and J gave up 11 bases; unmatched junction bases: 2. CDR3 protein: CASSYRDRGAFF. For the CDR3, the DNA is TGTGCCAGCAGTTATCGGGACAGGGGGGCTTTCTTT.

CDR3 sequence (DNA): TGTGCCAGCAGCGCCGAGTTAGCCCAAGTAGATACGCAGTATTTT. Its translation is CASSAELAQVDTQYF. The V call is TRBV11-3, the J call TRBJ2-3; D unresolved. V was trimmed by 5 bases and J by 5 bases, leaving 17 bases between them. CDR1 is SGHNT, CDR2 YENEEA, per germline. The CDR3 sequence is 15 residues long. The full variable domain, completed using reference TRBV11-3 and TRBJ2-3, is EAGVVQSPRYKIIEKKQPVAFWCNPISGHNTLYWYLQNLGQGPELLIRYENEEAVDDSQLPKDRFSAERLKGVDSTLKIQPAELGDSAVYLCASSAELAQVDTQYFGPGTRLTVL.

This sequence joins TRBV7-8 and TRBJ2-2; TRBD1 agrees at 8 bases. Germline V gene lookup returns CDR1 SGHVS and CDR2 FQNEAQ. V lost 3 bases, J lost 4 bases, and 4 bases stayed unmatched. The CDR3 is 15 amino acids. The CDR3 region has the DNA TGTGCCAGCAGCTTGGGACAGGCCTCCACCGGGGAGCTGTTTTTT. It yields the protein CASSLGQASTGELFF.

CDR3: CASSPRQGAHNEQFF. The DNA for the CDR3 is TGTGCCAGCAGCCCCCGACAGGGGGCGCATAATGAGCAGTTCTTC. V is TRBV11-2 and J is TRBJ2-1; 10 bases are a match to TRBD1. The CDR3 contains 15 residues. Germline V gene lookup returns CDR1 SGHAT and CDR2 FQNNGV. V lost 5 bases, J lost 7 bases, and 8 bases stayed unmatched.

This clone was detected only once. The rearrangement links TRBV12-3 or TRBV12-4 to TRBJ2-7; a weak D match, TRBD1 (5 bases). V shed 6 bases and J shed 1 base, with 10 bases lying between them. The CDR3 runs to 13 residues. CDR3 in DNA: TGTGCCAGCAGGACAGACGGTTCCTACGAGCAGTACTTC. Translating it yields CASRTDGSYEQYF.

The J gene is TRBJ2-3, the V gene TRBV6-4; the match to TRBD1 covers 8 bases. The CDR3 covers 16 residues. Germline lookup yields CDR1 MRHNA and CDR2 SNTAGT. The V and J ends lost 2 bases and 2 bases, in that order; junction bases with no gene match: 6. In DNA, the CDR3 is TGTGCCAGCAGTGACACTCAGGGGGCCCACACAGATACGCAGTATTTT. It is translated as CASSDTQGAHTDTQYF.

The V call is TRBV9, the J call TRBJ1-2, with D possibly matching TRBD1 (5 bases). The CDR3 runs to 15 residues. CDR1 is SGDLS, CDR2 YYNGEE, per germline. V was shortened by 7 bases and J by 8 bases, with 24 bases between the two germline ends. The CDR3 DNA reads as TGTGCCAGCCGACGCTCCCGGGGGGGTAATGAGGGCTACACCTTC. As protein: CASRRSRGGNEGYTF.

This clone was picked up one time. This sequence joins TRBV4-2 and TRBJ1-1; 7 nucleotides align to TRBD1. V trimming: 1 base; J trimming: 5 bases; junction bases outside the gene matches: 10. Germline lookup yields CDR1 LGHNA and CDR2 YNFKEQ. This CDR3 contains 16 residues. CDR3 amino acids: CASSQGRSGQRTEAFF. The CDR3, as DNA: TGTGCCAGCAGCCAAGGCAGATCGGGACAGCGGACTGAAGCTTTCTTT.

The chain links TRBV19 to TRBJ1-1; 9 bases match TRBD1. Germline assignment: CDR1 LNHDA and CDR2 SQIVND (reference sequence). The V segment lost 5 bases and the J segment 7 bases; nucleotides outside the gene matches: 11. This CDR3 is built from 15 residues. The CDR3 bases are TGTGCCAGTAGTTCGGACAGGGGAGTGGGCATTGAAGCTTTCTTT. It specifies CASSSDRGVGIEAFF.

This sequence joins TRBV7-9 and TRBJ2-3, with TRBD1 matching 9 bases. CDR1 is SEHNR, CDR2 FQNEAQ, per germline (reference sequence). V gave up 5 bases and J gave up 0 bases; unmatched junction bases: 9. The CDR3 extends over 17 amino acids. Written as DNA, the CDR3 is TGTGCCAGCAGCCTGCCAACCGGGACAGGGAGCACAGATACGCAGTATTTT. This encodes CASSLPTGTGSTDTQYF. Looking up the rest from reference TRBV7-9 and TRBJ2-3 gives the full variable domain: DTGVSQNPRHKITKRGQNVTFRCDPISEHNRLYWYRQTLGQGPEFLTYFQNEAQLEKSRLLSDRFSAERPKGSFSTLEIQRTEQGDSAMYLCASSLPTGTGSTDTQYFGPGTRLTVL.

The gene calls are TRBV3-1 (or the pseudogene TRBV3-2) and TRBJ1-2; 7 positions match TRBD1. CDR1 and CDR2 (germline): LGHDT, YNNKEL (reference sequence). The CDR3 runs to 11 residues. Unmatched junction bases numbered 0, after V lost 4 bases and J lost 7 bases. CDR3: CASSRQGGYTF. The DNA of the CDR3 is TGTGCCAGCAGCCGACAGGGTGGCTACACCTTC.

J is TRBJ2-7 and V is TRBV6-5, with D perhaps matching TRBD1 (6 bases). The CDR3 has 13 residues. V was pared by 6 bases and J by 2 bases, with 11 bases between. Per germline, CDR1 MNHEY and CDR2 SVGAGI. The CDR3 region has the DNA TGTGCCAGCAGGACGGGACAAGCCTACGAGCAGTACTTC. It encodes CASRTGQAYEQYF.

This chain joins TRBV19 and TRBJ1-2; no definite D call. The ends were cut back, 3 bases at V and 4 bases at J, with 12 bases in the middle. The V gene's germline CDR1 is LNHDA and CDR2 SQIVND (reference sequence). There are 14 residues in the CDR3. Here the CDR3 reads CASSIRDLVYGYTF. CDR3 DNA sequence: TGTGCCAGTAGTATTCGGGATCTGGTCTATGGCTACACCTTC.

As DNA, the CDR3 is TGTGCCAGCAGCTTAGATCCGGGAATTTTCGGGGTTGGGGCCAACGTCCTGACTTTC. Amino acid sequence: CASSLDPGIFGVGANVLTF. The chain couples TRBV11-3 to TRBJ2-6; possibly TRBD2 for D (5 bases). Germline-derived CDR1 and CDR2 are SGHNT and YENEEA. The CDR3 length is 19 residues. V lost 0 bases to trimming and J lost 3 bases, with 18 bases between them.

This clone has only a few counts. This chain links TRBV2 with TRBJ1-6; 8 bases map to TRBD1. The trim removed 6 bases at V and 6 bases at J, leaving 7 bases unmatched. CDR3 length: 15 residues. Germline-derived CDR1 and CDR2 are SNHLY and FYNNEI. The CDR3 coding sequence is TGTGCCAGCAGGGACCTACAGGGGGGTAATTCACCCCTCCACTTT. It is translated as CASRDLQGGNSPLHF.

The gene calls are TRBV6-2 or TRBV6-3 and TRBJ1-5; TRBD1 aligns across 12 bases. CDR3 length equals 20 residues. Per germline, CDR1 MNHEY and CDR2 SVGEGT. The V and J ends lost 0 bases and 6 bases, in that order; junction bases with no gene match: 15. The CDR3 DNA is TGTGCCAGCAGTTACTCGATGCTCCCGGGACAGGGGGCGAGGAGTCAGCCCCAGCATTTT. Its protein is CASSYSMLPGQGARSQPQHF.

The chain couples TRBV10-3 to TRBJ1-2; D is uncertain. The CDR3 extends over 13 amino acids. CDR1 is ENHRY, CDR2 SYGVKD, per germline. Trimming cost V 4 bases and J 6 bases, with 12 bases left between them. The CDR3 DNA sequence: TGTGCCATCAGTGGGGCTTTTTCGGATGGCTACACCTTC. Translated, it gives CAISGAFSDGYTF.

This rearrangement joins TRBV12-5 to TRBJ2-3; D remains unclear. The CDR3 sequence is 16 residues long. The germline V gene has CDR1 LGHNT and CDR2 FRNRAP. V was shortened by 0 bases and J by 0 bases, with 10 bases between the two germline ends. The CDR3 region is CASGLVLSVSTDTQYF. In nucleotides, the CDR3 is TGTGCTAGTGGTTTGGTACTGTCGGTTAGCACAGATACGCAGTATTTT. Filled out from reference TRBV12-5 and TRBJ2-3, the complete variable domain reads DARVTQTPRHKVTEMGQEVTMRCQPILGHNTVFWYRQTMMQGLELLAYFRNRAPLDDSGMPKDRFSAEMPDATLATLKIQPSEPRDSAVYFCASGLVLSVSTDTQYFGPGTRLTVL.

This clone has a single count. The J gene is TRBJ2-5, the V gene TRBV5-1, with 9 positions matching TRBD1. J was trimmed by 5 bases and V by 3 bases; bases with no gene match: 8. The CDR3 runs to 15 residues. The V gene's germline CDR1 is SGHRS and CDR2 YFSETQ. CDR3 amino acids: CASSWGDRDGETQYF. The CDR3 region has the DNA TGCGCCAGCAGCTGGGGGGACAGGGATGGTGAGACCCAGTACTTC.

J is TRBJ2-5 and V is TRBV5-4; D gene uncertain. V was trimmed by 0 bases and J by 2 bases, leaving 5 bases between them. Per germline, CDR1 SGHNT and CDR2 YYREEE (reference sequence). The CDR3 extends over 13 amino acids. The DNA of the CDR3 is TGTGCCAGCAGCTTGGACAGTCAAGAGACCCAGTACTTC. Amino acid sequence: CASSLDSQETQYF.